This T cell receptor (beta chain) was captured in a study of PD-1 blockade in classical Hodgkin lymphoma. Every patient was affected by relapse after autologous stem cell transplantation, while exposure to brentuximab vedotin was not uniform. Profiled with immunoSEQ multiplex PCR; TCRdb holds only in-frame clones, not every one. The sample includes over 20,000 clones, 85% to 90% of them seen just once. This clone was counted once. Its target is not known. General observations from the study: Exclusion was the outcome for patients who began nivolumab under 1 year after ASCT. TCR diversity at baseline was reported to be reduced in newly diagnosed patients relative to healthy donors. Underlying causes for the observed repertoire differences were not defined, possibly disease activity or prior therapy. Complete responders had baseline diversity similar to newly diagnosed patients.

Trimming took 9 bases from V and 7 from J; bases not matched to a gene: 6. CDR1 MNHNY and CDR2 SVGAGI come from the germline V gene (reference sequence). The CDR3 spans 13 residues. The sample consisted of peripheral blood mononuclear cells (PBMCs), taken at baseline. The receptor was isolated from a human donor with classical Hodgkin lymphoma. The genes are TRBV6-6 and TRBJ1-6; 7 nucleotides align to TRBD1. Here the CDR3 reads CASSGGVNSPLHF. DNA of the CDR3: TGTGCCAGTTCAGGGGGAGTGAATTCACCCCTCCACTTT.